The clone carrying this TCR beta chain was recorded a few times. The sample is drawn from a study of STAT5B mutations in CD4+ large granular lymphocyte leukemia. Study-level information: The CDR3 'QG' motif was associated with a particular HLA allele among healthy donors.

V shed 8 bases, J shed 9 bases, and the junction held 8 bases outside the gene matches. This CDR3 is built from 13 residues. From germline, CDR1 is KGHSH and CDR2 LQKENI. TCRdb's copy holds only in-frame clones and misses some; the assay was immunoSEQ multiplex PCR. The sample has tens of thousands of clones, nearly 90% seen once. The clonotype comes from a human donor in good health. The J gene is TRBJ2-4, the V gene TRBV18; the match to TRBD1 covers 9 bases. Sequencing input: CD4+ T cells from blood buffy coats. DNA of the CDR3: TGTGCCAGCGTGGACAGGGGATTGGGCATTCAGTACTTC. It translates to CASVDRGLGIQYF. The entire variable domain, with the rest obtained from reference TRBV18 and TRBJ2-4, is as follows: NAGVMQNPRHLVRRRGQEARLRCSPMKGHSHVYWYRQLPEEGLKFMVYLQKENIIDESGMPKERFSAEFPKEGPSILRIQQVVRGDSAAYFCASVDRGLGIQYFGAGTRLSVL.